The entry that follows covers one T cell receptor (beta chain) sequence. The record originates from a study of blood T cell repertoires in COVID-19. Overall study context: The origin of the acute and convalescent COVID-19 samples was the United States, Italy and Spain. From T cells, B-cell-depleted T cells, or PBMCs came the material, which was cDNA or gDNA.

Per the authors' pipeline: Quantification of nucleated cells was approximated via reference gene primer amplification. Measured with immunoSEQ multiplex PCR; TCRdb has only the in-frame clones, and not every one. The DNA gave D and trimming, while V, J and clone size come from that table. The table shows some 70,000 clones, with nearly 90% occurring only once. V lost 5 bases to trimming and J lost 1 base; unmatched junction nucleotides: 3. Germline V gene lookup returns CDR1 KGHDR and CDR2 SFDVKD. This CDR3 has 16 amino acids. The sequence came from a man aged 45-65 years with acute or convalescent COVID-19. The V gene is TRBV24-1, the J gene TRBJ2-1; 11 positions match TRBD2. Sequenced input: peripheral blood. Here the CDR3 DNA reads TGTGCCACCAGTGGCTGGACTAGCGGGTCCTACAATGAGCAGTTCTTC. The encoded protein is CATSGWTSGSYNEQFF.